These T cell receptor beta chains were read from a single sample in a study of radiotherapy plus CTLA-4 blockade in lung cancer. The method was immunoSEQ multiplex PCR; TCRdb's version includes in-frame clones alone and lacks a portion of them. This sample has 83,000 or so clones, with about four fifths found just once. The source material was peripheral blood, sampled from a patient treated with radiotherapy plus ipilimumab. Source of these receptors: a human donor with non-small cell lung cancer who had stable disease on radiotherapy plus ipilimumab. CDR3s include the opening cysteine and the closing phenylalanine or tryptophan. The order of the fields is J gene, D gene, V gene, clone size, CDR3 protein, CDR3 DNA. The D gene is left open where the match is weak. Clone size is stated in some rows and not others, as once, few, many or a class when expanded.

TRBJ2-7 . TRBV7-2 . CASSPWDGAYEQYF TGTGCCAGCAGCCCTTGGGACGGAGCCTACGAGCAGTACTTC
TRBJ2-6 . TRBV7-3 few CASSLQGHSGANVLTF TGTGCCAGCAGCTTGCAGGGGCACTCTGGGGCCAACGTCCTGACTTTC
TRBJ2-1 TRBD1 TRBV29-1 . CSATSGQGVNGQFF TGCAGCGCTACCTCGGGACAGGGGGTTAATGGGCAGTTCTTC
TRBJ2-5 . TRBV28 . CASSKGETQYF TGTGCCAGCAGCAAGGGCGAGACCCAGTACTTC
TRBJ1-5 . TRBV28 . CASRPTVRGSNQPQHF TGTGCCAGCAGACCTACGGTTAGGGGAAGCAATCAGCCCCAGCATTTT
TRBJ1-4 . TRBV5-1 . CASSLQGMNEKLFF TGCGCCAGCAGCTTGCAGGGAATGAATGAAAAACTGTTTTTT
TRBJ2-2 TRBD1 TRBV19 . CASSAYRGNGELFF TGTGCCAGTAGTGCATACAGGGGTAACGGGGAGCTGTTTTTT
TRBJ2-7 TRBD2 TRBV28 . CASTKRTSGAYEQYF TGTGCCAGCACCAAGAGGACTAGCGGGGCCTACGAGCAGTACTTC
TRBJ2-5 . TRBV7-3 . CASSLAQQETQYF TGTGCCAGCAGCTTAGCACAGCAAGAGACCCAGTACTTC
TRBJ2-2 . TRBV30 few CAWSVLSGELFF TGTGCCTGGAGTGTACTTTCCGGGGAGCTGTTTTTT
TRBJ2-1 . TRBV30 . CAWSVILRNEQFF TGTGCCTGGAGTGTAATATTGAGAAATGAGCAGTTCTTC
TRBJ2-3 TRBD2 TRBV10-3 . CAISMGAGVNTDTQYF TGTGCCATCAGTATGGGAGCGGGGGTAAACACAGATACGCAGTATTTT
TRBJ2-1 TRBD1 TRBV18 once CASSPETGFSYNEQFF TGTGCCAGCTCACCGGAGACAGGGTTCTCCTACAATGAGCAGTTCTTC
TRBJ2-3 . TRBV9 . CASSDGPVATDTQYF TGTGCCAGCAGCGACGGCCCCGTGGCCACAGATACGCAGTATTTT
TRBJ2-7 . TRBV7-9 few CASSSFRGTSYEQYF TGTGCCAGCAGCTCCTTCCGGGGGACCTCCTACGAGCAGTACTTC
TRBJ1-5 . TRBV5-8 . CASSLKQRALAQHF TGTGCCAGCAGCTTGAAACAGAGGGCTTTGGCCCAGCATTTT
TRBJ2-5 TRBD1 TRBV10-2 . CASGTGEETQYF TGCGCCAGCGGTACAGGGGAAGAGACCCAGTACTTC
TRBJ1-5 . TRBV19 . CASSIDEGAVQPQHF TGTGCCAGTAGTATAGACGAGGGCGCGGTACAGCCCCAGCATTTT
TRBJ2-2 TRBD2 TRBV9 . CASSVEASGSTGELFF TGTGCCAGCAGCGTAGAGGCTAGCGGGAGTACCGGGGAGCTGTTTTTT
TRBJ2-7 TRBD1 TRBV30 . CAWSVPRTGSAFEQYF TGTGCCTGGAGTGTACCCCGGACAGGGTCCGCCTTCGAGCAGTACTTC
TRBJ2-5 . TRBV10-2 few CASSDSLLGETQYF TGCGCCAGCAGTGATTCTCTCCTGGGAGAGACCCAGTACTTC
TRBJ1-6 . TRBV28 . CASSPPTGSNNSPLHF TGTGCCAGCAGTCCACCCACAGGGAGCAATAATTCACCCCTCCACTTT
TRBJ1-2 TRBD1 TRBV28 . CASIRQGSNYGYTF TGTGCCAGCATAAGACAGGGGTCTAACTATGGCTACACCTTC
TRBJ1-3 . TRBV5-6 . CASSTRVRGTTIYF TGTGCCAGCAGCACCAGGGTTCGAGGGACGACCATATATTTT
TRBJ1-5 TRBD1 TRBV6-5 few CASRPRDREYQPQHF TGTGCCAGCAGGCCCCGGGACAGGGAATATCAGCCCCAGCATTTT
TRBJ1-1 . TRBV7-3 . CASSAGARNTEAFF TGTGCCAGCAGCGCCGGCGCGCGGAACACTGAAGCTTTCTTT
TRBJ1-4 . TRBV21-1 medium-sized CASSKRTGGNEKLFF TGTGCCAGCAGCAAAAGGACAGGGGGCAATGAAAAACTGTTTTTT
TRBJ1-2 TRBD1 TRBV4-2 . CASSQGQRRGEDYGYTF TGTGCCAGCAGCCAAGGGCAACGCAGGGGGGAAGACTATGGCTACACCTTC
TRBJ2-2 . TRBV7-7 . CASSLFVGNTGELFF TGTGCTAGCAGCTTATTCGTGGGAAACACCGGGGAGCTGTTTTTT
TRBJ1-5 TRBD1 TRBV6-1 . CASSRQGTSNQPQHF TGTGCCAGCAGCCGACAGGGGACGAGCAATCAGCCCCAGCATTTT
TRBJ2-3 TRBD1 TRBV2 . CASNPTGTTFGTQYF TGTGCCAGCAACCCGACAGGGACCACCTTTGGTACGCAGTATTTT
TRBJ2-7 TRBD1 TRBV6-6 few CASIPDRGGSEQYF TGTGCCAGCATTCCGGACAGGGGGGGGAGCGAGCAGTACTTC
TRBJ1-5 . TRBV7-2 . CASSPQQGSNQPQHF TGTGCCAGCAGCCCCCAACAGGGCTCCAATCAGCCCCAGCATTTT
TRBJ1-2 . TRBV6-1 . CASLIYIGYTF TGTGCCAGCCTTATCTACATCGGCTACACCTTC
TRBJ1-4 TRBD1 TRBV6-1 . CASSAQGGTGGTNEKLFF TGTGCCAGCAGTGCCCAGGGAGGGACAGGGGGGACTAATGAAAAACTGTTTTTT
TRBJ2-2 TRBD1 TRBV6-4 . CASSDGTGGAGELFF TGTGCCAGCAGTGACGGCACAGGGGGAGCCGGGGAGCTGTTTTTT
TRBJ2-5 TRBD1 TRBV7-7 . CASSKRPGTGNQETQYF TGTGCCAGCAGCAAACGTCCCGGGACAGGGAACCAAGAGACCCAGTACTTC
TRBJ1-5 . TRBV5-8 . CASSLFDGFSNQPQHF TGTGCCAGCAGCCTCTTTGACGGATTTAGCAATCAGCCCCAGCATTTT
TRBJ1-6 TRBD1 TRBV19 few CASSTTGIGSPLHF TGTGCCAGTAGTACGACAGGGATCGGCTCACCCCTCCACTTT
TRBJ2-5 TRBD2 TRBV2 . CASRPGLAGTQYF TGTGCCAGCAGGCCGGGACTAGCGGGGACCCAGTACTTC
TRBJ1-6 . TRBV19 few CASSIDHGTPRPLHF TGTGCCAGTAGTATAGATCACGGGACCCCCAGGCCCCTCCACTTT
TRBJ1-2 TRBD1 TRBV28 . CASSVTGGGYTF TGTGCCAGCAGTGTAACAGGGGGAGGCTACACCTTC
TRBJ2-7 . TRBV12-1 . CASSFVGTLRSYEQYF TGTGCCAGCAGCTTTGTTGGGACCTTGCGTTCCTACGAGCAGTACTTC
TRBJ1-3 . TRBV19 . CASNRGAASGNTIYF TGTGCCAGTAATCGGGGGGCCGCCTCTGGAAACACCATATATTTT
TRBJ2-7 . TRBV7-9 . CASSLGYSYEQYF TGTGCCAGCAGCTTAGGTTACAGCTACGAGCAGTACTTC
TRBJ1-2 . TRBV19 . CASSISGSYGYTF TGTGCCAGTAGTATCTCCGGGAGCTATGGCTACACCTTC
TRBJ2-4 TRBD2 TRBV11-2 . CASSRNQRTSGRSGNIQYF TGTGCCAGCAGCCGTAACCAAAGGACTAGCGGGAGATCCGGAAACATTCAGTACTTC
TRBJ1-1 . TRBV6-6 . CASKPVRTSNTEAFF TGTGCCAGCAAACCCGTCAGGACGTCGAACACTGAAGCTTTCTTT